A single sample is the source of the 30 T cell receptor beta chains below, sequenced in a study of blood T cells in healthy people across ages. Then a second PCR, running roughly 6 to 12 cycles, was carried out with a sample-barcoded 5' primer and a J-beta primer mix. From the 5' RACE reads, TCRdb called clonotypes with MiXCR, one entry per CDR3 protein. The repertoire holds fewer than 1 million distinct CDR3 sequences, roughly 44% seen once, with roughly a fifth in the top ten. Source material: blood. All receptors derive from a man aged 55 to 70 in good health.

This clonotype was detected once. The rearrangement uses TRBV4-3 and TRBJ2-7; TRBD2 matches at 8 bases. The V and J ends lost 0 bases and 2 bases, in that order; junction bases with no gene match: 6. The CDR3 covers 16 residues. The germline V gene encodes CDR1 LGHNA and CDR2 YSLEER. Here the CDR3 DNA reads TGCGCCAGCAGCCAAGATATCCAGACTAGCGCCTACGAGCAGTACTTC. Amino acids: CASSQDIQTSAYEQYF.

The CDR3 DNA reads TGCAGTGCTAGTAAGGGACCGCCGACCTACGAGCAGTACTTC. This sequence encodes CSASKGPPTYEQYF. The chain uses TRBV20-1 and TRBJ2-7, with D perhaps TRBD1 or TRBD2 (5 bases each). Per germline, CDR1 DFQATT and CDR2 SNEGSKA (reference sequence). The V gene lost 3 bases and the J gene lost 2 bases, with 14 bases spanning the gap. This CDR3 has 14 residues.

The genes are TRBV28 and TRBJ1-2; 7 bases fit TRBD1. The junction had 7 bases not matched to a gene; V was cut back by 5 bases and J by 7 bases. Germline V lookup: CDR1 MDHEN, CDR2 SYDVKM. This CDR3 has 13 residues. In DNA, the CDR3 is TGTGCCAGCAGTCCGACAGGGATCGGTGGCTACACCTTC. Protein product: CASSPTGIGGYTF.

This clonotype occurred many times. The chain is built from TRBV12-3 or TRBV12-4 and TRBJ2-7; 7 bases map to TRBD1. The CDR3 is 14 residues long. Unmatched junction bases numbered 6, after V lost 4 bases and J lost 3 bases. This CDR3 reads CASSSTGANYEQYF. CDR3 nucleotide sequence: TGTGCCAGCAGTTCCACAGGGGCGAACTACGAGCAGTACTTC.

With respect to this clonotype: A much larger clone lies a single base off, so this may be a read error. The CDR3 DNA reads TGCAGTGCTAGAGTTGGGACAGGGAACGGGCAGTACTTC. Translated: CSARVGTGNGQYF. The J gene is TRBJ2-4, the V gene TRBV20-1; 9 bases match TRBD1. The trim removed 1 base at V and 13 bases at J, leaving 8 bases unmatched. The length of the CDR3 is 13 residues. The V gene's germline CDR1 is DFQATT and CDR2 SNEGSKA (reference sequence).

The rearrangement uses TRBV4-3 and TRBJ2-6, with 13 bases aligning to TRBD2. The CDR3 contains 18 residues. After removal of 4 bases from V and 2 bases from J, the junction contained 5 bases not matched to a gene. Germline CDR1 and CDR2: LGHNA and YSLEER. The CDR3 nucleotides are TGCGCCAGCAGCCTAACTAGCGGGGGGGCGCCTGGGGCCAACGTCCTGACTTTC. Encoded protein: CASSLTSGGAPGANVLTF.

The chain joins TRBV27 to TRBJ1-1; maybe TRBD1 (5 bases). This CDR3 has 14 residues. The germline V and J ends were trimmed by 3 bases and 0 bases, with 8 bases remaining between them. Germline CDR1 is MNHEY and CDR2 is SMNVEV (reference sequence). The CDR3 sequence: CASSFPRVNTEAFF. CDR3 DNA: TGTGCCAGCAGTTTTCCCAGGGTGAACACTGAAGCTTTCTTT.

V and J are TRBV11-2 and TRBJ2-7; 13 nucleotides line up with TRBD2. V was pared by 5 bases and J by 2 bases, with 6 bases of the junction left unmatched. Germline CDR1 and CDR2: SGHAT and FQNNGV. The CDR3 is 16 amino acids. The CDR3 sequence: CASSLGTSGATYEQYF. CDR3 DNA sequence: TGTGCCAGCAGCCTCGGGACTAGCGGGGCTACCTACGAGCAGTACTTC.

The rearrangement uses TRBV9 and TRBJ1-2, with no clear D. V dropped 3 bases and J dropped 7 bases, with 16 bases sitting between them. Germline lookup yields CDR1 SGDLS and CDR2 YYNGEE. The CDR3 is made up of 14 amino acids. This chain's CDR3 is CASSAQSTSGGYTF. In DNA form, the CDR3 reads TGTGCCAGCAGCGCCCAAAGCACCTCTGGTGGCTACACCTTC.

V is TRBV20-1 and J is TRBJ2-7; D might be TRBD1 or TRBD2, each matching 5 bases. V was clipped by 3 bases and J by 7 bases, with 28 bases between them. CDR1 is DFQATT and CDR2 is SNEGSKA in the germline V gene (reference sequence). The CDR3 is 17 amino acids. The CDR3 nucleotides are TGCAGTGCTAGCTCCCCCGGGACGTTAAAAAAGGGCCATGAGCAGTACTTC. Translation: CSASSPGTLKKGHEQYF.

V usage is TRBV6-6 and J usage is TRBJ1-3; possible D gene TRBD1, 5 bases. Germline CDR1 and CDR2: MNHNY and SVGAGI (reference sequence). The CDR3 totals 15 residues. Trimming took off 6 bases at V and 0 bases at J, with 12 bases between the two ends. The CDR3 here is CASRVWGHSGNTIYF. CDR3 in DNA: TGTGCCAGCAGGGTTTGGGGCCACTCTGGAAACACCATATATTTT.

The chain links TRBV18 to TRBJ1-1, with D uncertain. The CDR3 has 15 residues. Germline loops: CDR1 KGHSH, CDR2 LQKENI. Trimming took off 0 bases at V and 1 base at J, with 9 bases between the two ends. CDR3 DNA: TGTGCCAGCTCACCACCGGGAGCAGGGAACACTGAAGCTTTCTTT. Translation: CASSPPGAGNTEAFF.

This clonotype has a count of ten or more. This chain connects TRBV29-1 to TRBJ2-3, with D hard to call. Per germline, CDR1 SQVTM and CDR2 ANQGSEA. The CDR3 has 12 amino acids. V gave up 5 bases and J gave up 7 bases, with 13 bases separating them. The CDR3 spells CSVTTDGYTQYF. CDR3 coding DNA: TGCAGCGTTACAACGGACGGTTATACGCAGTATTTT.

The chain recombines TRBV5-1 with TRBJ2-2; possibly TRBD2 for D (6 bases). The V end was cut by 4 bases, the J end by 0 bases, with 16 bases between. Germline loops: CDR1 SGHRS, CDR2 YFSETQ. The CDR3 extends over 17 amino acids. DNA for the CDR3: TGCGCCAGCAGCACCTCCAGCGGACTACCGAACACCGGGGAGCTGTTTTTT. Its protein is CASSTSSGLPNTGELFF. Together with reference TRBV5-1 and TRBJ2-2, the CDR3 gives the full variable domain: KAGVTQTPRYLIKTRGQQVTLSCSPISGHRSVSWYQQTPGQGLQFLFEYFSETQRNKGNFPGRFSGRQFSNSRSEMNVSTLELGDSALYLCASSTSSGLPNTGELFFGEGSRLTVL.

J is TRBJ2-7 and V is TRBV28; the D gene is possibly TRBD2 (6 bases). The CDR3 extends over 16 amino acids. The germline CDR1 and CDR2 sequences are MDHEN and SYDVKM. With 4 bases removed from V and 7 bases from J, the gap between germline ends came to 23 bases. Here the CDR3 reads CASSSPGAVGYNEQYF. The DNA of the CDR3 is TGTGCCAGCAGTTCACCGGGAGCCGTAGGCTACAATGAGCAGTACTTC.

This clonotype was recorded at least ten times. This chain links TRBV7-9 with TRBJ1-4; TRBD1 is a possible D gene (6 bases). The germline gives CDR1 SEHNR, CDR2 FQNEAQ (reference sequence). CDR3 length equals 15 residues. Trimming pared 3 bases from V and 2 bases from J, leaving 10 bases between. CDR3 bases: TGTGCCAGCAGCTTCCAGGGGTTCACTAATGAAAAACTGTTTTTT. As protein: CASSFQGFTNEKLFF.

In DNA, the CDR3 is TGCGCCAGCAGATCCGAGGGGTGGTATTCGGGGGAGCTGTTTTTT. Amino acids: CASRSEGWYSGELFF. The chain joins TRBV5-1 to TRBJ2-2; D may match TRBD1 or TRBD2 (5 bases each). V lost 5 bases and J 8 bases, leaving 19 bases between the germline ends. Per the germline V gene, CDR1 is SGHRS and CDR2 is YFSETQ. The CDR3 contains 15 residues.

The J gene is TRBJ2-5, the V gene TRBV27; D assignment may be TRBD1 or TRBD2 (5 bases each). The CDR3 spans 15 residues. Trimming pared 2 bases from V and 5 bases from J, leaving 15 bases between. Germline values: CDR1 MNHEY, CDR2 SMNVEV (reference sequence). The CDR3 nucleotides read TGTGCCAGCAGTTTAGTAGTCGAGGGGACGGAGACCCAGTACTTC. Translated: CASSLVVEGTETQYF.

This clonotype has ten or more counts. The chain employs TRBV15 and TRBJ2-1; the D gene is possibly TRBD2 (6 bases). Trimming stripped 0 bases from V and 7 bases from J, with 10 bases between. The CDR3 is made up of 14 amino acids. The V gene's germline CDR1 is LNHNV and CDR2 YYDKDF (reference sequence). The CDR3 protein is CATSRDLGLNEQFF. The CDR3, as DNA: TGTGCCACCAGCAGAGATCTGGGACTGAATGAGCAGTTCTTC.

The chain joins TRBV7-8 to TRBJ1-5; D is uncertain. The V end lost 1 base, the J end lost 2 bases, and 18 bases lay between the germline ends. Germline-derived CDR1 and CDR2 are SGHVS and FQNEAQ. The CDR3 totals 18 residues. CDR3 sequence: CASSLGVSGFGGNQPQHF. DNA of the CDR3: TGTGCCAGCAGCTTAGGTGTATCAGGATTTGGTGGCAATCAGCCCCAGCATTTT.

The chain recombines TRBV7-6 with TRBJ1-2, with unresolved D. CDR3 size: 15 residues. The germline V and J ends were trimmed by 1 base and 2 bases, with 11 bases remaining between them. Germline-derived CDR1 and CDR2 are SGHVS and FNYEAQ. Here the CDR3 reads CASSLDGRINYGYTF. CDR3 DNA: TGTGCCAGCAGCTTAGACGGACGTATCAACTATGGCTACACCTTC.

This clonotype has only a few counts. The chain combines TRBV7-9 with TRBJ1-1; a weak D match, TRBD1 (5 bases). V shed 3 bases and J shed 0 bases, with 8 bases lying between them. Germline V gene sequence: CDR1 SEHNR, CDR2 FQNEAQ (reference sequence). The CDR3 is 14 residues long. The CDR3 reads CASSLTELNTEAFF. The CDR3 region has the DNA TGTGCCAGCAGCTTGACAGAGTTGAACACTGAAGCTTTCTTT.

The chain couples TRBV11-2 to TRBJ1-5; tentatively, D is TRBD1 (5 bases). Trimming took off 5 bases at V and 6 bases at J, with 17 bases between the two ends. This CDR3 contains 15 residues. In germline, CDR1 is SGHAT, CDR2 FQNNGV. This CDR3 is CASSQTGTPSQPQHF. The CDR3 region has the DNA TGTGCCAGCAGCCAAACCGGGACCCCTAGTCAGCCCCAGCATTTT.

The CDR3 DNA is TGCAGTGCTCCAACCCCCGGGACTAGCGGGGGGACGACATACTCCTACAATGAGCAGTTCTTC. Translated, it gives CSAPTPGTSGGTTYSYNEQFF. The V call is TRBV20-1, the J call TRBJ2-1, with TRBD2 matching over 15 bases. Germline trimming cut 5 bases from V and 0 bases from J; bases unmatched to any gene: 17. The CDR3 length is 21 residues. Germline V gene data show CDR1 as DFQATT and CDR2 as SNEGSKA (reference sequence).

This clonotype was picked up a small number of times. This CDR3 reads CASYGDGQGDVPEAFF. The CDR3 coding sequence is TGTGCCAGCTATGGAGACGGACAGGGCGATGTCCCTGAAGCTTTCTTT. The chain has TRBV28 and TRBJ1-1; TRBD1 matches at 8 bases. The CDR3 spans 16 residues. The germline CDR1 and CDR2 sequences are MDHEN and SYDVKM. The V segment lost 8 bases and the J segment 6 bases; nucleotides outside the gene matches: 17.

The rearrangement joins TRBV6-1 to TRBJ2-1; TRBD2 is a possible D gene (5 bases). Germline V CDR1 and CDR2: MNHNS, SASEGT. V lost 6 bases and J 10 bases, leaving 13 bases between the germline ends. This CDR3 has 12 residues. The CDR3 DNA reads TGTGCCAGCAGAGACGTAATAGCGGAGCAGTTCTTC. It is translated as CASRDVIAEQFF.

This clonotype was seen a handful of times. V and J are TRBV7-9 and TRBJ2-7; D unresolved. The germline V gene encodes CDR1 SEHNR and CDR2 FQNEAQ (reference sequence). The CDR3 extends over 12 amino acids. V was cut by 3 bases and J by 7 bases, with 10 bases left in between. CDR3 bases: TGTGCCAGCAGCTTTGGGATTTTGGAGCAGTACTTC. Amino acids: CASSFGILEQYF.

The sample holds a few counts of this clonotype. CDR3 in DNA: TGTGCCAGCAGCTTCCGGTGGGGAGGTGAAGATGGCTACACCTTC. As protein: CASSFRWGGEDGYTF. The chain uses TRBV7-2 and TRBJ1-2; no clear D gene. V lost 3 bases and J lost 6, with 17 bases in between. CDR1 is SGHTA and CDR2 is FQGNSA in the germline V gene. The CDR3 is 15 residues long.

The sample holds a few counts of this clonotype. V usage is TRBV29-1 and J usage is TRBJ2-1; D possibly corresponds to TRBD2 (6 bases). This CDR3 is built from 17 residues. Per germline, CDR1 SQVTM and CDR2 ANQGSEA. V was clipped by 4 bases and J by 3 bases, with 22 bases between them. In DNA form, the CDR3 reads TGCAGCGTTGCGGGACTCCCTATGAAGGGGCGCTACAATGAGCAGTTCTTC. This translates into CSVAGLPMKGRYNEQFF.

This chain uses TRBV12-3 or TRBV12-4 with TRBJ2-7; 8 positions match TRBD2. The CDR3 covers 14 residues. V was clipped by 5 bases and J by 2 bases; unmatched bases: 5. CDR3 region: CASSRSGAAYEQYF. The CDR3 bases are TGTGCCAGCAGTCGTAGCGGGGCGGCCTACGAGCAGTACTTC.